These 14 T cell receptor beta chains share one sample of origin, sequenced in a study of blood T cell repertoires in COVID-19. Sequenced by immunoSEQ multiplex PCR; TCRdb stores in-frame clones only, minus some. There are 90,000 to 120,000 clones in the sample; roughly 80% occur only once, and roughly 4.4% lies in the top ten. The specimen was peripheral blood. The receptor set was obtained from a human donor in a cohort sampled during active COVID-19.

Regarding this clone: Germline is not matched at one junction end, which may reflect a read error. The chain recombines TRBV18 with TRBJ2-5; possibly TRBD1 for D (5 bases). CDR1 and CDR2 from the germline V gene are KGHSH and LQKENI. The CDR3 is made up of 13 amino acids. The DNA of the CDR3 is TGTGCCAGCTCGTCAGGGATAAGAGAGGCCCAGTACTTC. As protein: CASSSGIREAQYF.

V gene TRBV5-5 combines with J gene TRBJ1-1; unclear D gene. Trimming took 4 bases from V and 10 from J, leaving 14 bases between them. Germline V gives CDR1 SGHKS, CDR2 YYEKEE (reference sequence). The CDR3 extends over 12 amino acids. The CDR3 reads CASSPEGKRAFF. In nucleotides, the CDR3 is TGTGCCAGCAGCCCGGAGGGCAAACGAGCTTTCTTT.

The J gene is TRBJ1-2, the V gene TRBV6-6; 10 positions agree with TRBD1. CDR1 and CDR2 from the germline V gene are MNHNY and SVGAGI (reference sequence). V was pared by 3 bases and J by 6 bases, with 7 bases of the junction left unmatched. The CDR3 length is 15 residues. The CDR3 here is CASSYTPGQGDGYTF. The CDR3 DNA reads TGTGCCAGCAGTTATACGCCAGGACAGGGGGATGGCTACACCTTC.

This clone was counted only a few times. In the same sample, other DNA sequences code for this CDR3. The V and J genes are TRBV25-1 and TRBJ1-2, with TRBD1 as a possible D gene (5 bases). Germline-derived CDR1 and CDR2 are MGHDK and SYGVNS. Deletions cut 5 bases from V and 0 bases from J, with 7 bases between. The CDR3 sequence is 13 residues long. This CDR3 reads CASSPGTNYGYTF. The CDR3 bases are TGTGCCAGCAGTCCAGGGACTAACTATGGCTACACCTTC.

As for this clone: The sample contains more than one DNA sequence encoding this CDR3. Here the CDR3 DNA reads TGTGCCAGCAGTGAAGCGCGGCTAGCGGGAGGAGCAGATACGCAGTATTTT. Translated: CASSEARLAGGADTQYF. The gene calls are TRBV2 and TRBJ2-3; 11 nucleotides align to TRBD2. The CDR3 extends over 17 amino acids. Germline lookup yields CDR1 SNHLY and CDR2 FYNNEI. J lost 4 bases, V lost 0 bases, and 6 bases had no gene match. The full variable domain, completed using reference TRBV2 and TRBJ2-3, is EPEVTQTPSHQVTQMGQEVILRCVPISNHLYFYWYRQILGQKVEFLVSFYNNEISEKSEIFDDQFSVERPDGSNFTLKIRSTKLEDSAMYFCASSEARLAGGADTQYFGPGTRLTVL.

The chain links TRBV4-3 to TRBJ2-1; tentative D call: TRBD2 (5 bases). CDR1 LGHNA and CDR2 YSLEER come from the germline V gene. CDR3 size: 17 residues. The V gene lost 3 bases and the J gene lost 3 bases, with 18 bases spanning the gap. The CDR3 region has the DNA TGCGCCAGCAGCCATCCCGGTCGGGAAGTGGGCTACAATGAGCAGTTCTTC. Translating gives CASSHPGREVGYNEQFF.

The rearrangement links TRBV19 to TRBJ2-1; 9 bases align to TRBD2. Per the germline V gene, CDR1 is LNHDA and CDR2 is SQIVND (reference sequence). V shed 7 bases, J shed 8 bases, and the junction held 12 bases outside the gene matches. The CDR3 totals 15 residues. The CDR3 nucleotides read TGTGCCAGTACTCCGACTAGCGGAGGGAGGGATGAGCAGTTCTTC. It specifies CASTPTSGGRDEQFF.

The V and J genes are TRBV18 and TRBJ1-1; tentative D call: TRBD1 (5 bases). Trimming shortened V by 1 base and J by 1 base, and 10 bases separated the two germline ends. The CDR3 covers 15 residues. Germline loops: CDR1 KGHSH, CDR2 LQKENI. In DNA form, the CDR3 reads TGTGCCAGCTCACCACAGGGGCTGGGGAACACTGAAGCTTTCTTT. Translation gives CASSPQGLGNTEAFF.

This clone has only one observation. J is TRBJ1-2 and V is TRBV4-1, with TRBD1 matching 8 bases. The CDR3 spans 15 residues. Germline V gene lookup returns CDR1 MGHRA and CDR2 YSYEKL. The V and J ends lost 1 base and 4 bases, in that order; junction bases with no gene match: 5. In DNA, the CDR3 is TGCGCCAGCAGCCAAGGACAGGGGACCCTCTATGGCTACACCTTC. The encoded protein is CASSQGQGTLYGYTF.

The genes are TRBV6-6 and TRBJ2-1; a weak D match, TRBD2 (5 bases). From germline, CDR1 is MNHNY and CDR2 SVGAGI (reference sequence). Trimming left V 0 bases short and J 10 bases short, with 19 bases between. This CDR3 is 16 amino acids long. In DNA form, the CDR3 reads TGTGCCAGCAGTTACTCGAGGAGCGGCTCAACGGGAGAGCAGTTCTTC. Amino acids: CASSYSRSGSTGEQFF.

The CDR3 loop reads CASSQQPAGSTDTQYF. Written as DNA, the CDR3 is TGTGCCAGCAGCCAACAGCCAGCGGGGAGCACAGATACGCAGTATTTT. The chain couples TRBV3-1 (or the pseudogene TRBV3-2) to TRBJ2-3; 7 bases align to TRBD2. The germline V gene encodes CDR1 LGHDT and CDR2 YNNKEL (reference sequence). This CDR3 has 16 residues. V shed 2 bases, J shed 0 bases, and the junction held 5 bases outside the gene matches.

This clone has only a few counts. The chain carries TRBV6-1 and TRBJ1-5; 8 bases line up with TRBD1. The CDR3 is 16 residues long. V trimming: 1 base; J trimming: 3 bases; junction bases outside the gene matches: 5. CDR1 and CDR2 from the germline V gene are MNHNS and SASEGT. CDR3 nucleotide sequence: TGTGCCAGCAGTGAAGGGACAGGGTACTCCAATCAGCCCCAGCATTTT. Translating it yields CASSEGTGYSNQPQHF.

The CDR3 nucleotides read TGTGCCAGCAGCTCATCTAGCGGGTTCTGGGGGGCAGATACGCAGTATTTT. This codes for CASSSSSGFWGADTQYF. The V call is TRBV7-3, the J call TRBJ2-3, with 8 bases fitting TRBD2. Germline V gives CDR1 SGHTA, CDR2 FQGTGA. The V and J ends lost 4 bases and 4 bases, in that order; junction bases with no gene match: 13. This CDR3 spans 17 amino acids.

This clone occurred once. The chain joins TRBV5-6 to TRBJ2-3; TRBD1 matches at 8 bases. Looked up from germline, CDR1 is SGHDT and CDR2 is YYEEEE. Losses at the gene ends were 4 bases for V and 3 bases for J; bases not matched to a gene: 13. The CDR3 is 17 residues long. CDR3 DNA sequence: TGTGCCAGCAGCCTATCTTACTGGACAGGGAGGACAGATACGCAGTATTTT. It is translated as CASSLSYWTGRTDTQYF.